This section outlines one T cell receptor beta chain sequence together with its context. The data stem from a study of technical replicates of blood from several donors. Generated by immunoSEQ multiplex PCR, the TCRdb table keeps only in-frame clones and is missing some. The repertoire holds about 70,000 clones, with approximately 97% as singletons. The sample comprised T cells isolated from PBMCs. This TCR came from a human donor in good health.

The CDR3 here is CASRGQNTGELFF. In DNA form, the CDR3 reads TGTGCCAGCAGGGGCCAGAACACCGGGGAGCTGTTTTTT. V is TRBV28 and J is TRBJ2-2, with D unclear. V lost 6 bases and J 1 base, leaving 6 bases between the germline ends. The CDR3 extends over 13 amino acids. The V gene's germline CDR1 is MDHEN and CDR2 SYDVKM.